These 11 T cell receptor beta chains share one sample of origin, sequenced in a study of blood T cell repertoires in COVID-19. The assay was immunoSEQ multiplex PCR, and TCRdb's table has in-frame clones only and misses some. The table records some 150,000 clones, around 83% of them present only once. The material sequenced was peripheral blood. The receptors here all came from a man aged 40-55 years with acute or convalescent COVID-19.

The CDR3 loop is CASSFRTGAPLAYEQYF. Written as DNA, the CDR3 is TGCGCCAGCAGCTTTAGGACAGGGGCTCCCCTAGCCTACGAGCAGTACTTC. V usage is TRBV5-1 and J usage is TRBJ2-7, with TRBD1 matching 9 bases. The CDR3 loop spans 17 amino acids. Germline lookup yields CDR1 SGHRS and CDR2 YFSETQ. With 2 bases clipped from V and 2 bases from J, the junction kept 11 bases outside the gene matches. The full variable domain, completed using reference TRBV5-1 and TRBJ2-7, is KAGVTQTPRYLIKTRGQQVTLSCSPISGHRSVSWYQQTPGQGLQFLFEYFSETQRNKGNFPGRFSGRQFSNSRSEMNVSTLELGDSALYLCASSFRTGAPLAYEQYFGPGTRLTVT.

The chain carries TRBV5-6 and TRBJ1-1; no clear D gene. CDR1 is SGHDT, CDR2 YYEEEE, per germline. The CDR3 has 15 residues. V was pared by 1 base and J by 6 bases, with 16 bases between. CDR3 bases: TGTGCCAGCAGCTTGTCAGGTGTCGAAGCAGCTGAAGCTTTCTTT. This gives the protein CASSLSGVEAAEAFF.

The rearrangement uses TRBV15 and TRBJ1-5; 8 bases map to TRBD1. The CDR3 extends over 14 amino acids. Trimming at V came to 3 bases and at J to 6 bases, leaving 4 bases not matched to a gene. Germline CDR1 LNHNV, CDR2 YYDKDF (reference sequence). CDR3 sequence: CATSRDREFQPQHF. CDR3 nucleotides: TGTGCCACCAGCAGGGACAGGGAGTTTCAGCCCCAGCATTTT.

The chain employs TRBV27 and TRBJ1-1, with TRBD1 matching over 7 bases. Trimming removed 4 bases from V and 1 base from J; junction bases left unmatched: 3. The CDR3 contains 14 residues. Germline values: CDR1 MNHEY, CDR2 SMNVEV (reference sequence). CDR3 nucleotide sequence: TGTGCCAGCAGTTCAGGGGGAGGGAACACTGAAGCTTTCTTT. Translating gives CASSSGGGNTEAFF.

The CDR3 region is CASSLDLSGKANDEQFF. In DNA, the CDR3 is TGTGCCAGCAGCTTAGATCTTAGCGGTAAGGCCAACGATGAGCAGTTCTTC. V is TRBV7-8 and J is TRBJ2-1, with D possibly matching TRBD2 (6 bases). Deletions cut 1 base from V and 8 bases from J, with 21 bases between. The CDR3 runs to 17 residues. CDR1 SGHVS and CDR2 FQNEAQ come from the germline V gene. The full variable domain, in which reference TRBV7-8 and TRBJ2-1 provide the parts outside the CDR3, is GAGVSQSPRYKVAKRGQDVALRCDPISGHVSLFWYQQALGQGPEFLTYFQNEAQLDKSGLPSDRFFAERPEGSVSTLKIQRTQQEDSAVYLCASSLDLSGKANDEQFFGPGTRLTVL.

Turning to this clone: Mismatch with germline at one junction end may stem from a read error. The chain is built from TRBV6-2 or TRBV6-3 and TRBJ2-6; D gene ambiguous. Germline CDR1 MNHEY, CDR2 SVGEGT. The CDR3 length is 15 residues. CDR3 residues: CASSGSGEPADVLTF. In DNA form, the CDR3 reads TGTGCCAGCAGTGGGTCTGGAGAACCGGCCGACGTCCTGACTTTC.

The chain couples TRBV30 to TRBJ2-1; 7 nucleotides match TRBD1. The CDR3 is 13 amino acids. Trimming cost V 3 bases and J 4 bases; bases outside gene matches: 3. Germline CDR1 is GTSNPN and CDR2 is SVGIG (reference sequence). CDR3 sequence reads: CAWRGDSYNEQFF. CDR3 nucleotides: TGTGCCTGGAGGGGGGACAGTTACAATGAGCAGTTCTTC.

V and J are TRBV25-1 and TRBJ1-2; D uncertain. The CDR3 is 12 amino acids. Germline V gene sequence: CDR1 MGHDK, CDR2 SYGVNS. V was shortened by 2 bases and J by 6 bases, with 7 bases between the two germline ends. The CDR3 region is CASSETRHGYTF. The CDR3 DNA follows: TGTGCCAGCAGTGAAACTCGCCATGGCTACACCTTC.

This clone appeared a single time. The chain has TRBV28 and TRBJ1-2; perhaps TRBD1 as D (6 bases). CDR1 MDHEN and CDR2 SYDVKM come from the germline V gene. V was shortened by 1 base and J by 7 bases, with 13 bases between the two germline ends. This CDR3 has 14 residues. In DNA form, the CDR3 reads TGTGCCAGCAGTTTATCTGCAGGGGATGGTGGCTACACCTTC. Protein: CASSLSAGDGGYTF.

The CDR3 bases are TGTGCCAGCACACCAACAGGAGACAGGGAAACAGATACGCAGTATTTT. Protein sequence: CASTPTGDRETDTQYF. V usage is TRBV3-1 (or the pseudogene TRBV3-2) and J usage is TRBJ2-3, with TRBD1 identical over 7 bases. CDR3 size: 16 residues. The junction had 13 bases not matched to a gene; V was cut back by 7 bases and J by 3 bases. Germline lookup yields CDR1 LGHDT and CDR2 YNNKEL (reference sequence).

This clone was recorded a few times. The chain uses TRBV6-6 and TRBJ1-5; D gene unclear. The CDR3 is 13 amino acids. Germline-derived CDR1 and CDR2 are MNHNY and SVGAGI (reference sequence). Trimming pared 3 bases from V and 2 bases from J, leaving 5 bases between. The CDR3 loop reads CASSYIGNQPQHF. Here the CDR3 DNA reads TGTGCCAGCAGTTATATCGGCAATCAGCCCCAGCATTTT.